This T cell receptor (beta chain) was recovered during a study of T-cell memory formation after mild COVID-19 (dated by TCRdb to the early 2020s). About the study as a whole: Most TCR sequence clusters were specific to one of the two donors. The cohort comprised two young, previously healthy adult volunteers, one female and one male. Longitudinal TCRalpha and TCRbeta repertoire sequencing tracked T-cell clones expanding and contracting after mild COVID-19 in a couple of donors. What the work shows at the level of the full study, not this receptor alone: Balanced CD4/CD8 phenotypes were observed for clones contracting from day 15 to 85, whereas a bias towards CD4+ was observed for a second wave of clones expanding from day 15 to 37. Contracting CD4+ clones were located mainly in the CM and EM memory subsets, whereas CD8+ clones were found to be enriched in EMRA. Some responding clones were detected in pre-infection memory, suggesting pre-existing cross-reactive memory T cells joined the SARS-CoV-2 response. The study covered only two mild cases, and larger cohorts including severe cases with pre-infection samples were considered necessary. The second-wave clones that peaked on day 37 were not confirmed to be SARS-CoV-2 specific.

This clonotype was observed a few times. Which antigen it targets is not known. Per-nucleotide qualities are absent, and no much larger clonotype sits a single base away. PBMCs were isolated by Ficoll-Paque density gradient centrifugation. Sequencing instrument: Illumina NovaSeq 6000. TCRalpha and TCRbeta cDNA libraries were constructed by 5'RACE with constant-segment primers, with sample barcodes and unique molecular identifiers being introduced. Trizol reagent was used to extract RNA from every sample. The libraries were amplified in two PCR steps, and the second step added a second sample barcode and Illumina TruSeq adapters. The libraries were sequenced on an Illumina NovaSeq using 2 x 150 bp paired-end reads. The original pipeline was this. Demultiplexing of reads and collapsing into UMI-guided consensus sequences were performed with migec v1.2.7. With mixcr v2.1.11, UMI consensuses were aligned to TRA and TRB V and J templates and assembled into clonotypes. Expanded or contracted clonotypes were those called significant by both edgeR and NoisET, with noise models trained on biological replicates. For edgeR calls, the cutoffs were a false discovery rate-adjusted p below 0.01 and a log2 fold-change threshold of 1. As an exploratory analysis of dynamics, max-normalized trajectories of the 1000 most abundant clonotypes were examined with PCA combined with hierarchical clustering. Separately sequenced CD4+ and CD8+ repertoires were used to assign a CD4 or CD8 phenotype to each responding clone. TCRdb took the public reads, trimmed them with fastp at Q25, ran MiXCR for clone calling and kept in-frame beta chains. Rows matching on CDR3 protein sequence are summarized as one entry with the most common DNA and genes. TCRdb's processing, not the authors', yielded these V and J calls. In this sample the table shows 200,000 to 300,000 distinct CDR3 sequences, approximately 15% of which occur a single time. The top ten clones comprise around 23% of the sample.

According to the germline V gene (reference sequence), CDR1 reads MNHEY and CDR2 reads SMNVEV. The CDR3 covers 20 residues, taking in both the cysteine and the phenylalanine. Kept here is only the CDR3 DNA, which spans 60 bases and is read in frame from base 1. The germline V end is reduced by 1 base and the J end by 4 bases; junction bases left unmatched: 16. This receptor was taken from a man younger than 30 who had mild COVID-19 (a few samples of this study predate the infection). The sample titles of this study are shuffled in the database, so cell type and time point are left out; the donor was told from shared clones. Source material: PBMCs or a T cell subset sorted from them (not recorded which). The chain uses TRBV27 and TRBJ2-6, and 7 junctional nucleotides match TRBD1. For the CDR3, the sequence is CASSLFWERGRRNGANVLTF. The bases are TGTGCCAGCAGTTTATTTTGGGAGAGGGGGCGCAGGAACGGGGCCAACGTCCTGACTTTC.